A selection of T cell receptor beta chains follows, all from one sample in a study of blood T cell repertoires in COVID-19. Clones were read by immunoSEQ multiplex PCR, and TCRdb kept only the in-frame ones, dropping some. This table has 150,000 to 200,000 clones, roughly nine tenths appearing once. Sequencing was done on a sample of PBMCs or T cells enriched from blood (not recorded which). These receptors were collected from a woman aged 40 to 50 with acute COVID-19. CDR3s include the opening cysteine and the closing phenylalanine or tryptophan. The D gene is left open where the match is weak. Expanded clones get a size class; other rows say once, few or many, or leave the size out.

V gene	clone size	D gene	J gene	CDR3 protein	CDR3 DNA
TRBV12-5	-	-	TRBJ2-2	CASGRLGNTGELFF	TGTGCTAGTGGCCGACTAGGAAACACCGGGGAGCTGTTTTTT
TRBV12-5	-	-	TRBJ1-2	CASAGFNYGYTF	TGTGCTAGTGCCGGGTTTAACTATGGCTACACCTTC
TRBV5-1	-	-	TRBJ2-7	CASSLGSSIRSDYEQYF	TGCGCCAGCAGCTTGGGTAGCTCGATAAGAAGCGACTACGAGCAGTACTTC
TRBV3-1/TRBV3-2	-	TRBD1	TRBJ1-5	CASSQDKHRQGSNQPQHF	TGTGCCAGCAGCCAAGATAAACACCGACAGGGTAGCAATCAGCCCCAGCATTTT
TRBV18	-	-	TRBJ1-3	CASSPPRGGPGNTIYF	TGTGCCAGCTCACCACCGAGGGGGGGGCCTGGAAACACCATATATTTT
TRBV9	-	-	TRBJ2-2	CASSVVEVAGELFF	TGTGCCAGCAGCGTAGTTGAGGTAGCCGGGGAGCTGTTTTTT
TRBV3-1/TRBV3-2	-	TRBD2	TRBJ2-1	CASSQDEGLAGNNEQFF	TGTGCCAGCAGCCAAGATGAAGGACTAGCGGGAAACAATGAGCAGTTCTTC
TRBV9	few	TRBD1	TRBJ1-1	CASSVAAGGMNTEAFF	TGTGCCAGCAGCGTAGCGGCAGGGGGGATGAACACTGAAGCTTTCTTT
TRBV9	-	-	TRBJ2-1	CASSVTGTFYNEQFF	TGTGCCAGCAGCGTAACAGGAACCTTCTACAATGAGCAGTTCTTC
TRBV5-1	-	TRBD2	TRBJ2-5	CASRLAGKETQYF	TGCGCCAGTCGACTAGCGGGGAAAGAGACCCAGTACTTC
TRBV29-1	-	-	TRBJ1-1	CSVREPHTEAFF	TGCAGCGTCAGGGAACCACACACTGAAGCTTTCTTT
TRBV7-8	-	-	TRBJ2-2	CASSLDSTGELFF	TGTGCCAGCAGCTTAGACTCGACCGGGGAGCTGTTTTTT
TRBV12-5	few	-	TRBJ1-1	CASGGGTDTEAFF	TGTGCTAGTGGAGGGGGAACGGACACTGAAGCTTTCTTT
TRBV18	-	TRBD1	TRBJ2-7	CASSPGQGIYEQYF	TGTGCCAGCTCACCGGGACAGGGGATCTACGAGCAGTACTTC
TRBV10-2	-	TRBD1	TRBJ1-2	CASSGPTGTANYGYTF	TGCGCCAGCAGTGGACCAACCGGGACAGCGAACTATGGCTACACCTTC
TRBV19	-	-	TRBJ2-7	CASSPRVTYEQYF	TGTGCCAGTAGTCCCCGGGTCACATACGAGCAGTACTTC
TRBV28	-	-	TRBJ1-2	CASATPYGYTF	TGTGCCAGCGCTACGCCCTATGGCTACACCTTC
TRBV28	-	-	TRBJ2-2	CASSLSGEVDTGELFF	TGTGCCAGCAGTTTATCGGGGGAAGTTGACACCGGGGAGCTGTTTTTT
TRBV7-8	-	TRBD1	TRBJ2-7	CASSLVQGWKGEQYF	TGTGCCAGCAGCTTAGTACAGGGGTGGAAGGGCGAGCAGTACTTC
TRBV7-2	-	TRBD2	TRBJ2-3	CASSLRAASGRTDTQYF	TGTGCCAGCAGCTTAAGAGCAGCTAGCGGGAGAACAGATACGCAGTATTTT
TRBV7-9	-	TRBD1	TRBJ1-2	CASRGDRDRDYGYTF	TGTGCCAGCAGAGGGGACCGGGACAGGGACTATGGCTACACCTTC
TRBV5-4	-	-	TRBJ1-2	CASSFGQGNYGYTF	TGTGCCAGCAGTTTTGGACAAGGGAACTATGGCTACACCTTC
TRBV9	-	-	TRBJ2-7	CASSPWIGGTEQYF	TGTGCCAGCAGCCCTTGGATTGGAGGCACCGAGCAGTACTTC
TRBV27	-	-	TRBJ2-7	CASSLKPGISAYEQYF	TGTGCCAGCAGTTTAAAGCCCGGTATTAGCGCCTACGAGCAGTACTTC
TRBV11-2	few	-	TRBJ1-1	CASSRPVPNTEAFF	TGTGCCAGCAGCCGTCCAGTACCGAACACTGAAGCTTTCTTT
TRBV7-9	-	TRBD1	TRBJ2-7	CASSPGQGAVYEQYF	TGTGCCAGCAGCCCGGGACAGGGGGCAGTCTACGAGCAGTACTTC